This T cell receptor (beta chain) was retrieved from a study of T cell responses to AZD1222 COVID-19 vaccine. Study overall: Second-dose intervals near 4 or 12 weeks were combined.

Data came from immunoSEQ multiplex PCR; TCRdb stores just in-frame clones and leaves some out. The profile covers some 120,000 clones, with 86% appearing a single time and more than 10% taken by the ten largest. Of note for this clone: Its antigen is undetermined.

General study points: Nearly half of spike-specific TCRs reportedly go after variant regions that carry no mutations. Spike-wide vaccine-associated CD4 TCRs dominated at 160-218 and 743-854.

Sequences were derived from peripheral blood, sampled on day 0 of AZD1222 vaccination. This TCR was recovered from an adult in good health.

As DNA, the CDR3 is TGTGCCAGTAGTCAGGGTGACTATGGCTACACCTTC. This gives the protein CASSQGDYGYTF. The chain is built from TRBV19 and TRBJ1-2; tentative D call: TRBD1 (5 bases). Germline CDR1 LNHDA, CDR2 SQIVND (reference sequence). The CDR3 runs 12 residues. With 5 bases removed from V and 3 bases from J, the gap between germline ends came to 7 bases.